This T cell receptor beta chain was captured by sequencing in a study of blood T cells in healthy people across ages. PCR was performed a second time for roughly 6 to 12 cycles using a sample-barcoded 5' primer and a J-beta primer mix. Unique molecular identifiers of 12 random nucleotides labeled each cDNA. TCRdb reanalysed the 5' RACE reads using MiXCR and keeps one entry per CDR3 protein. Of 1,500,000 or so distinct CDR3 sequences in the sample, 35% to 45% were seen once. About this clonotype itself: No antigen is known for it.

Study-wide findings and caveats: For the donors, CMV status was unknown and possibly confounded expanded clonotype changes. It was the long-lived donors that had more naive CD4+ cells and higher diversity than aged donors.

The CDR3 has 12 amino acids. J lost 5 bases, V lost 6 bases, and 4 bases had no gene match. Germline V gene lookup returns CDR1 SNHLY and CDR2 FYNNEI. The sequenced material came from blood. The receptor was isolated from a woman aged 18-29 years in good health. The chain is built from TRBV2 and TRBJ2-7, with TRBD1 matching 7 bases. The CDR3 protein is CASRGDSHEQYF. The CDR3 region has the DNA TGTGCCAGCAGAGGGGACAGCCACGAGCAGTACTTC.